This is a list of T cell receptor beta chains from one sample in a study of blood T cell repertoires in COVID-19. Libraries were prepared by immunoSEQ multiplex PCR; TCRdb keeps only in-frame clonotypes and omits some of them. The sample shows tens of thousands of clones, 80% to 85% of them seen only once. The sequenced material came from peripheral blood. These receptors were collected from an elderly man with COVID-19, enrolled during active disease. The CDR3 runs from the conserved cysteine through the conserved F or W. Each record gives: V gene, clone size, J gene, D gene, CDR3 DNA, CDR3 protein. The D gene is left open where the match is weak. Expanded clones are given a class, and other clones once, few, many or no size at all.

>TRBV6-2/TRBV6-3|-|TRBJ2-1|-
TGTGCCAGCAGTTCCCAGGGCGATGAGCAGTTCTTC
CASSSQGDEQFF
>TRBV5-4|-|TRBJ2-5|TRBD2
TGTGCCAGCAGCTTGGCACTAGCGGGGAAAGAGACCCAGTACTTC
CASSLALAGKETQYF
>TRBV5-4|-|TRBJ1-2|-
TGTGCCAGCAGACCAAACGGACAGTCCTATGGCTACACCTTC
CASRPNGQSYGYTF
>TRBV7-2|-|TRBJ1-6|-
TGTGCCAGCAGCTCAGGGAATTCACCCCTCCACTTT
CASSSGNSPLHF
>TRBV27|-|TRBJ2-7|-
TGTGCCAGCAGTTTAGGAGCGGGCGGTGCCTACGAGCAGTACTTC
CASSLGAGGAYEQYF
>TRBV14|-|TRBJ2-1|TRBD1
TGTGCCAGCAGCCGATACGACAGGGTGTGGAATGAGCAGTTCTTC
CASSRYDRVWNEQFF
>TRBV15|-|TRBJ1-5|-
TGTGCCACCAGCACGGGGAGGCAGATAAATCAGCCCCAGCATTTT
CATSTGRQINQPQHF
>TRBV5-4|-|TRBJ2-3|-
TGTGCCAGCAGCTCCATGTGGGGGAGGTTCACAGATACGCAGTATTTT
CASSSMWGRFTDTQYF
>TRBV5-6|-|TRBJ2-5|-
TGTGCCAGCAGCACCACGGGACTCCGACAAGAGACCCAGTACTTC
CASSTTGLRQETQYF
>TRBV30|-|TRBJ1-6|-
TGTGCCCGGGAGGGGAAAACCAATTCACCCCTCCACTTT
CAREGKTNSPLHF
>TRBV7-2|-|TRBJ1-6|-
TGTGCCAGCAGCCCCCTCGGGGGCTATAATTCACCCCTCCACTTT
CASSPLGGYNSPLHF
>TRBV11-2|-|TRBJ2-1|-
TGTGCCAGCGTACGTTCTGGCGGGATCTACAATGAGCAGTTCTTC
CASVRSGGIYNEQFF
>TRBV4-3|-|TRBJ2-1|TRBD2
TGCGCCAGCAGCCCGGGGGGTAACAATGAGCAGTTCTTC
CASSPGGNNEQFF
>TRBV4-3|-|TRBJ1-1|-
TGCGCCAGCAGCCAAGCGAGCCAGGGGTTTGGGACTGAAGCTTTCTTT
CASSQASQGFGTEAFF
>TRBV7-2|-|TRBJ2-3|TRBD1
TGTGCCAGCAGCTCGACAGGGCAGAGCACAGATACGCAGTATTTT
CASSSTGQSTDTQYF
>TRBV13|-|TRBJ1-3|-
TGTGCCAGCAGCTTAGGCACAGGGTCCTTCAGCCCTGGAAACACCATATATTTT
CASSLGTGSFSPGNTIYF
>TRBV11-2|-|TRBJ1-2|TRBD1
TGTGCCAGCAGCACACCCCTACAGGGGGACGGCTACACCTTC
CASSTPLQGDGYTF
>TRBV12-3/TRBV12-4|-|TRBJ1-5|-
TGTGCCAGCACTTCCACACATCAGCCCCAGCATTTT
CASTSTHQPQHF
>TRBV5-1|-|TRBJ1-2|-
TGCGCCAGCAACCCGGGAGGGGAGTATGGCTACACCTTC
CASNPGGEYGYTF
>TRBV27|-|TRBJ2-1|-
TGTGCCAGCAGTTTGTTGGGCCAGTACAATGAGCAGTTCTTC
CASSLLGQYNEQFF
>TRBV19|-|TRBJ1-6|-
TGTGCCAGTAGTATCGCCGGACCCCAGGGATCACCCCTCCACTTT
CASSIAGPQGSPLHF
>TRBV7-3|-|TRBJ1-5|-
TGTGCCAGCAGCTGCCACCAGGGATATAGCAATCAGCCCCAGCATTTT
CASSCHQGYSNQPQHF
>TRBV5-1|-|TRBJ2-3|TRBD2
TGCGCCAGCAGCTTGAATAGCGGGGGCACAGATACGCAGTATTTT
CASSLNSGGTDTQYF
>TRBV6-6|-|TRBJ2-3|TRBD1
TGTGCCAGCAGTCCTCACAGGACAGGGGGTAGCACAGATACGCAGTATTTT
CASSPHRTGGSTDTQYF
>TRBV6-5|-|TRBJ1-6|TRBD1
TGTGCCAGCAGCTACGAGGGACAGGGATTTAGTTCACCCCTCCACTTT
CASSYEGQGFSSPLHF
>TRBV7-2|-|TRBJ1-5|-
TGTGCCAGCAGCTTAGGGGACTTATCGAATCGGCCCCAGCATTTT
CASSLGDLSNRPQHF
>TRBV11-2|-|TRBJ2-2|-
TGTGCCAGCAGCTTACAGGGTCCCACCGGGGAGCTGTTTTTT
CASSLQGPTGELFF
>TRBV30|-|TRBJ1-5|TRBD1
TGTGCCTGGGGAGGACAGGGAGACCAGCCCCAGCATTTT
CAWGGQGDQPQHF
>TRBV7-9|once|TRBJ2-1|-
TGTGCCAGCAGCTCTGTCGAGAGGCAATACAATGAGCAGTTCTTC
CASSSVERQYNEQFF
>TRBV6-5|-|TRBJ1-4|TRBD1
TGTGCCAGCAGTTACTCTGGACAGGTGAATGAAAAACTGTTTTTT
CASSYSGQVNEKLFF
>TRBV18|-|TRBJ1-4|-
TGTGCCAGCTCACCAATGCAGGGGCCGAGAAATGAAAAACTGTTTTTT
CASSPMQGPRNEKLFF
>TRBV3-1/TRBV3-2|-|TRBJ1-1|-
TGTGCCAGCAGCCAAGTCTGGGAAAACAGGATGAACACTGAAGCTTTCTTT
CASSQVWENRMNTEAFF
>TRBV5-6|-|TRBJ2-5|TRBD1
TGTGCCAGCAACACAGGGGAACAAGAGACCCAGTACTTC
CASNTGEQETQYF
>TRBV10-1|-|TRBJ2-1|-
TGCGCCAGCAGTGTGTCTCCATACAATGAGCAGTTCTTC
CASSVSPYNEQFF
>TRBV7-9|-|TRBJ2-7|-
TGTGCCAGCAGTCCTTCCGGGGAGTCCTACGAGCAGTACTTC
CASSPSGESYEQYF
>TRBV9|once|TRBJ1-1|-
TGTGCCAGCAGCGTGGGAGGGGTAGAGGGGACTGCTGAAGCTTTCTTT
CASSVGGVEGTAEAFF
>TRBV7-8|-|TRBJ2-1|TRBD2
TGTGCCAGCAGCCCTTATAGCGGGAGGATCCCCAATGAGCAGTTCTTC
CASSPYSGRIPNEQFF
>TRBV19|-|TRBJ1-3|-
TGTGCCAGTACCCCCGAGATGGCAGCGTCTGGAAACACCATATATTTT
CASTPEMAASGNTIYF
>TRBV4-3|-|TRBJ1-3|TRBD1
TGCGCCAGCAGCCGCAATACGGGACAGGGATTAACTGGAAACACCATATATTTT
CASSRNTGQGLTGNTIYF
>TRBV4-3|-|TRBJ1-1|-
TGCGCCAGCAGCCAAGATCGGTACACTGAAGCTTTCTTT
CASSQDRYTEAFF
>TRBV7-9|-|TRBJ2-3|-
TGTGCCAGCAGCTTCTCAGATACGCAGTATTTT
CASSFSDTQYF
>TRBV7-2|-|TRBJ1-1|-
TGTGCCAGCAGCTTCGACATCATGAACACTGAAGCTTTCTTT
CASSFDIMNTEAFF
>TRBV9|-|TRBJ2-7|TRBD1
TGTGCCAGCAGCGTAGCTCTCGTGGACAGGGGCGGTTTCGAGCAGTACTTC
CASSVALVDRGGFEQYF
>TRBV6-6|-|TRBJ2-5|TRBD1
TGTGCCAGCAGCCTGTCCGGGACAGAACAAGAGACCCAGTACTTC
CASSLSGTEQETQYF
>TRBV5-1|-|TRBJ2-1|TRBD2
TGCGCCAGCAGCCCGGGACTAGCGGGGGGAGGGCAGTTCTTC
CASSPGLAGGGQFF
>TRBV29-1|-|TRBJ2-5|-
TGCAGCGTTGAACGGGGTGTTAGCCAAGAGACCCAGTACTTC
CSVERGVSQETQYF
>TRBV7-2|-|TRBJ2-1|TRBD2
TGTGCCAGCAGCTTAACGAGCGGGGGGAGTGAGCAGTTCTTC
CASSLTSGGSEQFF
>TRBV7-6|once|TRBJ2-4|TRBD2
TGTGCCAGCAGCTCCGGACTAGACTCCAAAAACATTCAGTACTTC
CASSSGLDSKNIQYF
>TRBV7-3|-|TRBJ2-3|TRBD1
TGTGCCAGCACCGTGCAGGGGGCCGGGGCAGATACGCAGTATTTT
CASTVQGAGADTQYF
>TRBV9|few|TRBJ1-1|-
TGTGCCAGCAGCGTACGGGGGAACACTGAAGCTTTCTTT
CASSVRGNTEAFF
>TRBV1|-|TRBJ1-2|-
TGCACCAGCAGCCAAGGGCGACAGGATAAGTATAACTATGGCTACACCTTC
CTSSQGRQDKYNYGYTF
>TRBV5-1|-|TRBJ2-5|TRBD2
TGCGCCAGCAGCTTGGGAGCGGGAGACCAAGAGACCCAGTACTTC
CASSLGAGDQETQYF
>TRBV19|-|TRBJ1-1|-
TGTGCCAGTAGTCTGGGGGGACGTGAAGCTTTCTTT
CASSLGGREAFF
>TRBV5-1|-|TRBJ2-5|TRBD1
TGCGCCAGCAGCCCTGGGGACAGGTACCAAGAGACCCAGTACTTC
CASSPGDRYQETQYF
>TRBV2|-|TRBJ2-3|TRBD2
TGTGCCAGCAGGGGGGGACTAGCGGGAGTATCGTTGCAGTATTTT
CASRGGLAGVSLQYF
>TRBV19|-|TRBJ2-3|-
TGTGCCAGTAGTATCGCCCCGCGGGGGCGGGGCACAGATACGCAGTATTTT
CASSIAPRGRGTDTQYF
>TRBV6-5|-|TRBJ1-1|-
TGTGCCAGCAGTTTACAGGGACGGACTGAAGCTTTCTTT
CASSLQGRTEAFF